This entry lists 20 T cell receptor beta chains sequenced from one sample in a study of T cells in Graves' hyperthyroidism and ophthalmopathy. Researchers took RNA transcripts and amplified the TCR beta CDR3 regions from them. The TCR CDR3 was amplified in a first-round RT-PCR using the HTBI primer set. A single record per CDR3 protein comes from TCRdb applying MiXCR to the multiplex PCR reads. The sample carries some 760,000 distinct CDR3 sequences, approximately 15% recorded once. Sequenced sample: blood. Receptors originate from a woman aged 18-29 years with Graves' hyperthyroidism.

This clonotype was detected ten times or more. J is TRBJ1-6 and V is TRBV27; the D is unclear. Between the trimmed V and J ends, which lost 5 bases and 10 bases, there was a span of 12 bases. CDR3 length: 13 amino acids. Germline CDR1 is MNHEY and CDR2 is SMNVEV (reference sequence). CDR3 sequence (DNA): TGTGCCAGCAGTGGAGAGATGGGGTCACCCCTCCACTTT. The encoded protein is CASSGEMGSPLHF.

This clonotype was seen at least ten times. The chain joins TRBV11-2 to TRBJ2-7; D is unclear. This CDR3 spans 13 amino acids. The V gene's germline CDR1 is SGHAT and CDR2 FQNNGV. V lost 4 bases, J lost 3 bases, and 10 bases lay in between. CDR3 in amino acids: CASSSMRNYEQYF. CDR3 DNA: TGTGCCAGCAGCTCCATGAGAAACTACGAGCAGTACTTC. The variable domain in full, completed from reference TRBV11-2 and TRBJ2-7, reads EAGVAQSPRYKIIEKRQSVAFWCNPISGHATLYWYQQILGQGPKLLIQFQNNGVVDDSQLPKDRFSAERLKGVDSTLKIQPAKLEDSAVYLCASSSMRNYEQYFGPGTRLTVT.

This clonotype has ten or more counts. This chain uses TRBV28 with TRBJ2-1; 11 bases match TRBD2. CDR3 size: 16 residues. CDR1 is MDHEN, CDR2 SYDVKM, per germline. J lost 3 bases, V lost 8 bases, and 9 bases had no gene match. The CDR3 nucleotides are TGTGCCAGCCTCGGACTAGCGGGCAGTTACTACAATGAGCAGTTCTTC. It translates to CASLGLAGSYYNEQFF.

The rearrangement joins TRBV11-1 to TRBJ2-3; D call uncertain. Looked up from germline, CDR1 is SGHAT and CDR2 is FQDESV (reference sequence). The CDR3 runs to 14 residues. V lost 0 bases and J lost 6, with 10 bases in between. CDR3 in amino acids: CASSLATDQDTQYF. The DNA of the CDR3 is TGTGCCAGCAGCTTAGCAACTGACCAGGATACGCAGTATTTT.

This chain's CDR3 is CSASSGGLYEQYF. For the CDR3, the DNA is TGCAGTGCTAGCTCCGGGGGGCTCTACGAGCAGTACTTC. This chain connects TRBV20-1 to TRBJ2-7, with a tentative D call TRBD2 (7 bases). V was pared by 3 bases and J by 3 bases, with 12 bases between. From germline, CDR1 is DFQATT and CDR2 SNEGSKA (reference sequence). The CDR3 has 13 amino acids.

This clonotype occurred many times. The V and J genes are TRBV18 and TRBJ2-5; no firm D call. The germline V and J ends were trimmed by 3 bases and 4 bases, with 12 bases remaining between them. CDR1 and CDR2 from the germline V gene are KGHSH and LQKENI. The CDR3 covers 14 residues. CDR3 bases: TGTGCCAGCTCACCCGCACCCTCCGGAGAGACCCAGTACTTC. It is translated as CASSPAPSGETQYF.

This clonotype was detected only a few times. The genes are TRBV9 and TRBJ1-2, with D possibly being TRBD1 (6 bases). Germline CDR1 is SGDLS and CDR2 is YYNGEE. V gave up 6 bases and J gave up 5 bases, with 20 bases separating them. This CDR3 comprises 15 residues. The CDR3 DNA is TGTGCCAGCACCGGAGGGGGAGGAGCTACATATGGCTACACCTTC. Translating it yields CASTGGGGATYGYTF.

This clonotype has ten or more counts. The V and J genes are TRBV3-1 and TRBJ2-3; 7 bases align to TRBD2. Germline CDR1 and CDR2: LGHDT and YNNKEL (reference sequence). V lost 0 bases, J lost 5 bases, and 8 bases stayed unmatched. This CDR3 contains 16 residues. DNA of the CDR3: TGTGCCAGCAGCCAAGATCGGGGGAGGGCAAGAGATACGCAGTATTTT. Translated, it gives CASSQDRGRARDTQYF.

As DNA, the CDR3 is TGTGCCAGCAGCGTAGGGATGGGAACTAATGAAAAACTGTTTTTT. Translating it yields CASSVGMGTNEKLFF. The rearrangement uses TRBV9 and TRBJ1-4; D is unresolved. The V gene's germline CDR1 is SGDLS and CDR2 YYNGEE. V dropped 0 bases and J dropped 1 base, with 7 bases sitting between them. This CDR3 has 15 amino acids.

DNA for the CDR3: TGTGCCAGCAGCCAAGAGATGACGGCGACCGGGGAGCTGTTTTTT. It translates to CASSQEMTATGELFF. The rearrangement joins TRBV6-2 or TRBV6-3 to TRBJ2-2; D is undetermined. The CDR3 has 15 residues. The germline V and J ends were trimmed by 6 bases and 5 bases, with 16 bases remaining between them. Per germline, CDR1 MNHEY and CDR2 SVGEGT.

With regard to this clonotype: The germline gene is not matched at one end of the junction; a read error may be the cause. The genes are TRBV11-2 and TRBJ1-6; 7 nucleotides line up with TRBD1. The CDR3 spans 19 residues. CDR1 is SGHAT, CDR2 FQNNGV, per germline. CDR3 coding DNA: TGTACCAGCAGCCAAGTTAAAAGACTCAGGACAGGCCGTAATTCACCCCTCCACTTT. This encodes CTSSQVKRLRTGRNSPLHF. Combining the CDR3 with reference TRBV11-2 and TRBJ1-6 gives the whole variable domain EAGVAQSPRYKIIEKRQSVAFWCNPISGHATLYWYQQILGQGPKLLIQFQNNGVVDDSQLPKDRFSAERLKGVDSTLKIQPAKLEDSAVYLCTSSQVKRLRTGRNSPLHFGNGTRLTVT.

This clonotype was counted only a few times. The chain is built from TRBV7-2 and TRBJ1-1; D gene ambiguous. The V and J ends lost 7 bases and 5 bases respectively, with 17 bases between them. This CDR3 contains 14 residues. Germline CDR1 reads SGHTA; CDR2 reads FQGNSA. The CDR3 region is CASTFTPGGTEAFF. The CDR3 DNA reads as TGTGCCAGCACCTTTACCCCGGGTGGGACTGAAGCTTTCTTT.

A single count supports this clonotype. The gene calls are TRBV7-9 and TRBJ2-7; D possibly uses TRBD1 or TRBD2 (5 bases each). This CDR3 has 11 residues. Germline lookup yields CDR1 SEHNR and CDR2 FQNEAQ (reference sequence). With 5 bases removed from V and 10 bases from J, the gap between germline ends came to 12 bases. CDR3 coding DNA: TGTGCCAGCAGCCCGGGGACGGATCAGTACTTC. It specifies CASSPGTDQYF.

This clonotype was observed a few times. This could be a read error, since a much larger clone is one nucleotide away. The chain couples TRBV30 to TRBJ1-1; perhaps TRBD1 as D (6 bases). There are 14 residues in the CDR3. Germline CDR1 GTSNPN, CDR2 SVGIG (reference sequence). The V and J ends lost 1 base and 4 bases respectively, with 13 bases between them. CDR3: CAWSGRGRVTEAFF. The CDR3 DNA reads as TGTGCCTGGAGTGGGCGGGGGCGAGTCACTGAAGCTTTCTTT.

In this sample, this clonotype turned up many times. The V and J genes are TRBV13 and TRBJ2-1; 8 bases map to TRBD2. Germline trimming cut 0 bases from V and 7 bases from J; bases unmatched to any gene: 2. CDR1 and CDR2 (germline): PRHDT, FYEKMQ (reference sequence). This CDR3 region has 14 residues. The CDR3 nucleotides are TGTGCCAGCAGCTTAGGGATAGCGGGAAATGAGCAGTTCTTC. Translation: CASSLGIAGNEQFF.

At least ten counts were recorded for this clonotype. This chain links TRBV9 with TRBJ1-2; no clear D gene. The CDR3 length is 15 residues. The V gene lost 1 base and the J gene lost 5 bases, with 15 bases spanning the gap. Germline assignment: CDR1 SGDLS and CDR2 YYNGEE. The CDR3 DNA follows: TGTGCCAGCAGCGTACTAGGGTCGGGTAGTTATGGCTACACCTTC. The encoded protein is CASSVLGSGSYGYTF.

This clonotype was counted ten times or more. The gene calls are TRBV20-1 and TRBJ1-2, with D unresolved. Between the trimmed V and J ends, which lost 0 bases and 7 bases, there was a span of 15 bases. This CDR3 is 14 amino acids long. The germline V gene encodes CDR1 DFQATT and CDR2 SNEGSKA (reference sequence). The CDR3 loop is CSAREGSHGGGYTF. DNA for the CDR3: TGCAGTGCTAGAGAGGGTTCACATGGAGGTGGCTACACCTTC.

At least ten counts were recorded for this clonotype. This chain uses TRBV3-1 with TRBJ1-4; 11 nucleotides agree with TRBD1. CDR3 length: 18 amino acids. The germline V gene has CDR1 LGHDT and CDR2 YNNKEL (reference sequence). V lost 0 bases and J lost 10; bases outside the gene matches: 13. CDR3 in amino acids: CASSQEGTGGFEFAKLFF. CDR3 in DNA: TGTGCCAGCAGCCAAGAAGGGACAGGGGGGTTTGAGTTCGCAAAACTGTTTTTT.

The chain has TRBV2 and TRBJ1-5; no definite D call. V lost 0 bases and J 5 bases, leaving 8 bases between the germline ends. The CDR3 loop spans 14 amino acids. The germline V gene has CDR1 SNHLY and CDR2 FYNNEI. CDR3 protein: CASSEAASDQPQHF. The CDR3 DNA follows: TGTGCCAGCAGTGAAGCGGCCTCGGATCAGCCCCAGCATTTT.

This clonotype was observed a few times. The chain couples TRBV30 to TRBJ2-7; D is possibly TRBD2 (5 bases). The CDR3 runs to 15 residues. Germline V gene sequence: CDR1 GTSNPN, CDR2 SVGIG (reference sequence). Trimming cost V 3 bases and J 5 bases, with 20 bases left between them. DNA of the CDR3: TGTGCCTGGAGCTCACACCCTAGCAGCCCGAACGAGCAGTACTTC. The encoded protein is CAWSSHPSSPNEQYF.